This TCR beta chain was captured in a study of chemoradiotherapy in HPV16-positive cancers. At the level of the study: Candidate HPV-specific T-cell clones and common TCR motifs came from functional assays in a couple of HPV16-positive patients.

On this clone itself: Its target is not known.

Here immunoSEQ multiplex PCR was the method, and the copy in TCRdb shows in-frame clones only, minus some. The sample includes some 35,000 clones, 92% of them seen just once. Germline-derived CDR1 and CDR2 are SGHTA and FQGTGA. CDR3 length: 15 amino acids. V was shortened by 5 bases and J by 3 bases, with 11 bases between the two germline ends. Study-level findings and limits: HPV-responsive T-cell expansion during chemoradiotherapy was linked to improved recurrence-free survival in HPV16-positive patients. Functional assays defining HPV-specific T cells used only two HPV16-positive patients.

The sample was blood, taken from a patient who underwent chemoradiotherapy. The rearrangement joins TRBV7-3 to TRBJ1-6; D may be TRBD1 (5 bases). The TCR originated in a human donor with HPV-associated anogenital cancer. The CDR3 region is CASSGDASYNSPLHF. CDR3 DNA sequence: TGTGCCAGCAGCGGGGACGCCAGCTATAATTCACCCCTCCACTTT.